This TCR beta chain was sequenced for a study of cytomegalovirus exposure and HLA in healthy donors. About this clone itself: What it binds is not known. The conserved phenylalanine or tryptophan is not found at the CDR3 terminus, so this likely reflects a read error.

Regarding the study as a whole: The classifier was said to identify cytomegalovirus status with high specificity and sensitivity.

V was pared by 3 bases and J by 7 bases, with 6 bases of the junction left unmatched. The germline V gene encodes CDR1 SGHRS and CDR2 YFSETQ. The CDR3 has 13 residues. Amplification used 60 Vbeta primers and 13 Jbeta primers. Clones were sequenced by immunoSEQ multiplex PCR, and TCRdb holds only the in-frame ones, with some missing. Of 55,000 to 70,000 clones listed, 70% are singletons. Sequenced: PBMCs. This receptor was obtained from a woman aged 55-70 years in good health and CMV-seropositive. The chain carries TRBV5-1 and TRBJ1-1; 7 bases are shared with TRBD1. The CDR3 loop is CASSSQGKDEAFS. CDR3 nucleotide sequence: TGCGCCAGCAGCTCACAGGGGAAAGATGAAGCTTTCTCT.